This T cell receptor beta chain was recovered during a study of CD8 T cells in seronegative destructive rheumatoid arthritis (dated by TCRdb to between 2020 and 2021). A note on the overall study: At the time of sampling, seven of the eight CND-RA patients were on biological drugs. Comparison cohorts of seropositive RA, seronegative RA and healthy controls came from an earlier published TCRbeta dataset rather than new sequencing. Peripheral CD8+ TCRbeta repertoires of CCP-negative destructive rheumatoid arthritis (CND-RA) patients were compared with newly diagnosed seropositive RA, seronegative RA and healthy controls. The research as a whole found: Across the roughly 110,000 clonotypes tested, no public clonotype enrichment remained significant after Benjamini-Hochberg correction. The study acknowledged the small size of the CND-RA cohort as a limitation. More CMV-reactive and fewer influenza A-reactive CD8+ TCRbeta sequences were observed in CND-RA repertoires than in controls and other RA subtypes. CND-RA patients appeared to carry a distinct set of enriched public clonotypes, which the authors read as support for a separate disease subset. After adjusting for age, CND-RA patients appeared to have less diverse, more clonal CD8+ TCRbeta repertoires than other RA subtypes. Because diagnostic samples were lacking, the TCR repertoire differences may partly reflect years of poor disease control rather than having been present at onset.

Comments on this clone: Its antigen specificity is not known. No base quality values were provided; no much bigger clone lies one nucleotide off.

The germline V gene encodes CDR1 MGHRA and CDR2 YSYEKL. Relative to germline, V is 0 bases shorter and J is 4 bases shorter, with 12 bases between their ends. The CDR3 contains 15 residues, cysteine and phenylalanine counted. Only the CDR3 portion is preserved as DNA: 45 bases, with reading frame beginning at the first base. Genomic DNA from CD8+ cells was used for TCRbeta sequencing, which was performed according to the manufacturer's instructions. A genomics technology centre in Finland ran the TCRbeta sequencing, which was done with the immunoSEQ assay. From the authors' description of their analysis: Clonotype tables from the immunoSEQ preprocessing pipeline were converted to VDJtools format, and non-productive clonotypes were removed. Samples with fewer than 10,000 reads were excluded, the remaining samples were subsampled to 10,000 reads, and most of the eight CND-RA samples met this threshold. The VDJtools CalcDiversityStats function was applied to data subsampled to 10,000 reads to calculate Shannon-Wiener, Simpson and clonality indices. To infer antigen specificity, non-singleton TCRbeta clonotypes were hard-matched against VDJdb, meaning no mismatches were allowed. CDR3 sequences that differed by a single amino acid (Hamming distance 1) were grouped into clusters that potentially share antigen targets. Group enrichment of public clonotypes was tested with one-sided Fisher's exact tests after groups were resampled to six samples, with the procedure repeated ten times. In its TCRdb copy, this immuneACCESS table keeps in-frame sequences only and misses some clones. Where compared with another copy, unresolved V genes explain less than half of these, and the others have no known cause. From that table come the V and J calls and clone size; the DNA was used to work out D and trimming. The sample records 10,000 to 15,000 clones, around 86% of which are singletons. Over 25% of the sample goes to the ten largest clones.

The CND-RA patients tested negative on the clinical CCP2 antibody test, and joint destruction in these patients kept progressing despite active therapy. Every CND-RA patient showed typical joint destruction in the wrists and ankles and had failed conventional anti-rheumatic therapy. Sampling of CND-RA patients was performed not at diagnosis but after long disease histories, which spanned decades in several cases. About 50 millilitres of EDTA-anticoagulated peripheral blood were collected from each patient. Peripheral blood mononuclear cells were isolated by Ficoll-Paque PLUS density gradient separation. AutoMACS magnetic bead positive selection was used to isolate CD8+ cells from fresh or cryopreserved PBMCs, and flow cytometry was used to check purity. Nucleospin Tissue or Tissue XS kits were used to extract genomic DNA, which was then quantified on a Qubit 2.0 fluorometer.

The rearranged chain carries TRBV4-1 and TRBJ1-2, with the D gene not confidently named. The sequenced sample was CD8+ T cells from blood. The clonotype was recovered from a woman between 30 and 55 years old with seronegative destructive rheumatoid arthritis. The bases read TGCGCCAGCAGCCAAGATGGGCACGGAGGCTATGGCTACACCTTC. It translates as CASSQDGHGGYGYTF.